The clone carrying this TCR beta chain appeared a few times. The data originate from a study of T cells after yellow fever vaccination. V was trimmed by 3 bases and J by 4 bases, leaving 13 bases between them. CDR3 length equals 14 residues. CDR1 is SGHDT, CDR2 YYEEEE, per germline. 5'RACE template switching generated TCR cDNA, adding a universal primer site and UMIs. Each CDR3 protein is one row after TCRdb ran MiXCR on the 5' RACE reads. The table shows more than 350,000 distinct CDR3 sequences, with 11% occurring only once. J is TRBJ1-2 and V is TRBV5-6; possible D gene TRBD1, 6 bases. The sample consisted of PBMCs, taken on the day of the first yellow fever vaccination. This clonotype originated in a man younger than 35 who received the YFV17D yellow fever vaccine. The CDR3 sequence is CASSSKGGSYGYTF. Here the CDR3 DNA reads TGTGCCAGCAGCTCGAAGGGGGGGAGCTATGGCTACACCTTC.